The T cell receptor beta chain under discussion was sequenced for a study of beta chain features in type 1 diabetes. Study in general: All samples yielded around 99 million examined sorted cells.

As every portion of the isolated RNA was reverse transcribed, the sequencing read expressed TCRB transcripts. Data came from immunoSEQ multiplex PCR; TCRdb stores just in-frame clones and leaves some out. The table records over 100,000 clones, approximately 37% of them present only once. Study conclusions and caveats: The influence of HLA type on TCRB rearrangement stayed undetermined. Overrepresentation of cells with high TCR expression could result from cDNA sequencing.

This clone was detected a few times. The antigen remains unidentified. This CDR3 region has 15 residues. Germline V gene sequence: CDR1 MNHNY, CDR2 SVGAGI (reference sequence). Trimming cost V 4 bases and J 0 bases; bases outside gene matches: 3. The J gene is TRBJ2-1, the V gene TRBV6-6; 7 nucleotides agree with TRBD1. The source material was stem cell memory CD4+ T cells from blood. The sequence derives from a woman younger than 35 in good health. The CDR3 sequence is CASSSTGISYNEQFF. The CDR3, as DNA: TGTGCCAGCAGTTCGACAGGGATCTCCTACAATGAGCAGTTCTTC.